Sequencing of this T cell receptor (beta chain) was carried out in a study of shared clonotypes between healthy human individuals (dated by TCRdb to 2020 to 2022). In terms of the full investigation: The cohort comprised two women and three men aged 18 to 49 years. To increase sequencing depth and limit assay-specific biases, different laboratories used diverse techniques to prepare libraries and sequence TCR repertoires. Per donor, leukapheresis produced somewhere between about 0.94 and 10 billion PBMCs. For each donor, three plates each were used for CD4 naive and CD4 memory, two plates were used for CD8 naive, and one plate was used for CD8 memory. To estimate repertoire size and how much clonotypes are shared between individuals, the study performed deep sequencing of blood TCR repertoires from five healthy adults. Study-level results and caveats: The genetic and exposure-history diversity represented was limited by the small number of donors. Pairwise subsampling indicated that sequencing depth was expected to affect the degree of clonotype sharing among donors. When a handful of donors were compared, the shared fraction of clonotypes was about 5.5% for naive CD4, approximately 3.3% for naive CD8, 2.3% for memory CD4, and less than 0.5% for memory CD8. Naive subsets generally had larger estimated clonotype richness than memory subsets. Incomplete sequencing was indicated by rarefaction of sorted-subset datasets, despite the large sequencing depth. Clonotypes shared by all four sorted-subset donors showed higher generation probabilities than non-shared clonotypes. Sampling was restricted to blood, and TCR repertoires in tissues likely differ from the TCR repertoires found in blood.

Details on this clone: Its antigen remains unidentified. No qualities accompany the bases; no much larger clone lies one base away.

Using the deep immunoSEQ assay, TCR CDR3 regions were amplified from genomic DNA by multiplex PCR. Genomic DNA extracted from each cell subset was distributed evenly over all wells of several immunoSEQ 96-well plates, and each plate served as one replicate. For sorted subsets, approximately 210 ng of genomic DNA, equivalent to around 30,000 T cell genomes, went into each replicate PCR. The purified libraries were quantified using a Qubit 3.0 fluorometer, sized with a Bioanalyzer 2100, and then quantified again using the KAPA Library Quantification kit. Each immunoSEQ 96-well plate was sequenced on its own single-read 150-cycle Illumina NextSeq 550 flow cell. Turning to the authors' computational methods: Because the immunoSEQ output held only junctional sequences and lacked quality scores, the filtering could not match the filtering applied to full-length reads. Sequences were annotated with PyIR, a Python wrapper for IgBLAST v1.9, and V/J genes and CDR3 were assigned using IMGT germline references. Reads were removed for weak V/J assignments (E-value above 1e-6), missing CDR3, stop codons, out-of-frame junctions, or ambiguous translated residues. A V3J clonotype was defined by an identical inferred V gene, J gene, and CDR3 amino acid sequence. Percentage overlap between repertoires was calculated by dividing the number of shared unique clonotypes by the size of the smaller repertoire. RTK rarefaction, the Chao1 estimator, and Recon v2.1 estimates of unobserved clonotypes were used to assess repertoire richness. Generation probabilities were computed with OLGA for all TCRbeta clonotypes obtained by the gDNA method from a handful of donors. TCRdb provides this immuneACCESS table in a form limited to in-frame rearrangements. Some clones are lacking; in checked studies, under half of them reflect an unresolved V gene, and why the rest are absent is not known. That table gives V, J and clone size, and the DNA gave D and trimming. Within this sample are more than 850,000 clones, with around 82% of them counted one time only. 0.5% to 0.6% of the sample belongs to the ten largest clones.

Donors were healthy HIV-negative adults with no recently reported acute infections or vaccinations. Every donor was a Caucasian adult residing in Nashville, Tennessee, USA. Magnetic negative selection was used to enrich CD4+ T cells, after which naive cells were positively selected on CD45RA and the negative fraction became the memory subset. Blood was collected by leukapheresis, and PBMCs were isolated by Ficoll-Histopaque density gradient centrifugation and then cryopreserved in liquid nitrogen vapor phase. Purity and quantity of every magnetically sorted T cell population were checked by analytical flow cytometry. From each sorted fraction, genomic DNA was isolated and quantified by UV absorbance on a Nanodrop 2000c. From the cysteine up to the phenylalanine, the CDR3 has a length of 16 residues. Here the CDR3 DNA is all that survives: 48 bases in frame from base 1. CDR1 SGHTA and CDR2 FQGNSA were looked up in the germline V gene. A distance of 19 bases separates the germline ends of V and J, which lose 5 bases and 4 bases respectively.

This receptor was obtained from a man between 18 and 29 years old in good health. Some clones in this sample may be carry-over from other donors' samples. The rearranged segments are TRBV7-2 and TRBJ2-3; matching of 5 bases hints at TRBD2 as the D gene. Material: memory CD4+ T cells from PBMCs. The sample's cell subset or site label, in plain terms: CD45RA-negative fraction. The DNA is TGTGCCAGCAGCCTCAACTTGGGAGTACAGTCAGATACGCAGTATTTT. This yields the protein CASSLNLGVQSDTQYF.